Listed here are 32 T cell receptor beta chains from one sample, sequenced in a study of a mutant IDH1 vaccine in newly diagnosed glioma. For these receptors, no antigen is known. Time point indicated: week 23, last vaccination. Alongside topical imiquimod, each dose of vaccine comprised 300 ug of mutant IDH1 20-mer peptide. The table came from immunoSEQ multiplex PCR; TCRdb's copy has only in-frame clones and leaves some out. Of around 85,000 clones listed, 70% to 90% are singletons. The specimen comprised PBMCs, sampled from a glioma patient whose treatment included an IDH1 peptide vaccine. These receptor sequences come from a man aged 25-40 years with glioma. Some clones in this sample may be carry-over from other donors' samples.

The chain is built from TRBV7-9 and TRBJ1-1; unclear D gene. V was trimmed by 0 bases and J by 5 bases, leaving 10 bases between them. The CDR3 is 14 amino acids. CDR1 and CDR2 (germline): SEHNR, FQNEAQ (reference sequence). CDR3 coding DNA: TGTGCCAGCAGCTTAGCTGGGGTAGTGACTGAAGCTTTCTTT. Translation: CASSLAGVVTEAFF.

The chain joins TRBV2 to TRBJ1-1, with a weak D call TRBD1 (6 bases). Looked up from germline, CDR1 is SNHLY and CDR2 is FYNNEI. Trimming shortened V by 6 bases and J by 0 bases, and 14 bases separated the two germline ends. This CDR3 spans 15 amino acids. CDR3 residues: CASRGGAQLNTEAFF. The CDR3 nucleotides read TGTGCCAGCAGGGGGGGCGCACAATTGAACACTGAAGCTTTCTTT.

The chain has TRBV2 and TRBJ1-2; weak D call: TRBD1 (5 bases). The V and J ends lost 7 bases and 7 bases respectively, with 16 bases between them. CDR1 SNHLY and CDR2 FYNNEI come from the germline V gene. This CDR3 spans 13 amino acids. The CDR3 loop reads CASTGTNQRGYTF. DNA for the CDR3: TGTGCCAGCACAGGGACCAACCAACGTGGCTACACCTTC.

The rearrangement joins TRBV2 to TRBJ1-2; 7 nucleotides align to TRBD1. CDR3 length: 13 amino acids. Germline V lookup: CDR1 SNHLY, CDR2 FYNNEI. V was pared by 8 bases and J by 4 bases, with 7 bases of the junction left unmatched. Written as DNA, the CDR3 is TGTGCCAGCGCACAGGGGACAAGCTATGGCTACACCTTC. Translated: CASAQGTSYGYTF. Based on the CDR3 plus reference TRBV2 and TRBJ1-2, the full variable domain is EPEVTQTPSHQVTQMGQEVILRCVPISNHLYFYWYRQILGQKVEFLVSFYNNEISEKSEIFDDQFSVERPDGSNFTLKIRSTKLEDSAMYFCASAQGTSYGYTFGSGTRLTVV.

The chain is built from TRBV9 and TRBJ2-5, with 14 bases lining up with TRBD2. CDR3 length: 17 residues. J was trimmed by 5 bases and V by 4 bases; bases with no gene match: 10. CDR1 is SGDLS, CDR2 YYNGEE, per germline. This CDR3 reads CASSRGLAGARVETQYF. The DNA for the CDR3 is TGTGCCAGCAGCCGGGGACTAGCGGGAGCCAGGGTGGAGACCCAGTACTTC. The entire variable domain, with the rest obtained from reference TRBV9 and TRBJ2-5, is as follows: DSGVTQTPKHLITATGQRVTLRCSPRSGDLSVYWYQQSLDQGLQFLIQYYNGEERAKGNILERFSAQQFPDLHSELNLSSLELGDSALYFCASSRGLAGARVETQYFGPGTRLLVL.

The chain joins TRBV9 to TRBJ2-2; 11 bases map to TRBD2. V lost 2 bases and J lost 1; bases outside the gene matches: 7. The CDR3 has 18 residues. Germline V lookup: CDR1 SGDLS, CDR2 YYNGEE. In DNA form, the CDR3 reads TGTGCCAGCAGCGTTCCTAGCGGGAGGACCTTGAACACCGGGGAGCTGTTTTTT. Amino acids: CASSVPSGRTLNTGELFF.

This chain links TRBV13 with TRBJ2-2; 12 bases are a match to TRBD2. Germline values: CDR1 PRHDT, CDR2 FYEKMQ (reference sequence). J was trimmed by 2 bases and V by 5 bases; bases with no gene match: 6. The CDR3 is made up of 17 amino acids. The CDR3 DNA is TGTGCCAGCAGCCTACGGACTAGCGGGACAAACACCGGGGAGCTGTTTTTT. Translated, it gives CASSLRTSGTNTGELFF. Drawing the rest from reference TRBV13 and TRBJ2-2, the complete variable domain is AAGVIQSPRHLIKEKRETATLKCYPIPRHDTVYWYQQGPGQDPQFLISFYEKMQSDKGSIPDRFSAQQFSDYHSELNMSSLELGDSALYFCASSLRTSGTNTGELFFGEGSRLTVL.

The rearrangement links TRBV5-4 to TRBJ1-2, with 8 bases that match TRBD1. Trimming at V came to 4 bases and at J to 4 bases, leaving 12 bases not matched to a gene. CDR3 length: 16 amino acids. CDR1 is SGHNT and CDR2 is YYREEE in the germline V gene (reference sequence). The CDR3, as DNA: TGTGCCAGCAGCACGTTCAGGGGGCTCGGAAGCTATGGCTACACCTTC. This translates into CASSTFRGLGSYGYTF.

The chain couples TRBV11-2 to TRBJ1-4; tentatively, D is TRBD1 (5 bases). V lost 4 bases and J lost 3, with 12 bases in between. The CDR3 is 15 amino acids. CDR1 is SGHAT and CDR2 is FQNNGV in the germline V gene. As DNA, the CDR3 is TGTGCCAGCAGCTCCACCGGGGGGGCTAATGAAAAACTGTTTTTT. Translated, it gives CASSSTGGANEKLFF. The full variable domain, in which reference TRBV11-2 and TRBJ1-4 provide the parts outside the CDR3, is EAGVAQSPRYKIIEKRQSVAFWCNPISGHATLYWYQQILGQGPKLLIQFQNNGVVDDSQLPKDRFSAERLKGVDSTLKIQPAKLEDSAVYLCASSSTGGANEKLFFGSGTQLSVL.

This clone was seen just once. The chain links TRBV28 to TRBJ1-4; no clear D. Trimming left V 9 bases short and J 8 bases short, with 19 bases between. This CDR3 has 14 amino acids. Germline V lookup: CDR1 MDHEN, CDR2 SYDVKM. CDR3 residues: CASKSSSWSEKLFF. CDR3 sequence (DNA): TGTGCCAGTAAAAGCAGCTCTTGGTCGGAAAAACTGTTTTTT.

The gene calls are TRBV11-3 and TRBJ2-5; perhaps TRBD1 as D (6 bases). CDR1 is SGHNT, CDR2 YENEEA, per germline. The germline V and J ends were trimmed by 4 bases and 2 bases, with 11 bases remaining between them. The CDR3 length is 14 residues. Here the CDR3 reads CASSSWTEQETQYF. The CDR3 nucleotides read TGTGCCAGCAGCTCTTGGACAGAACAAGAGACCCAGTACTTC. Full variable domain (rest looked up from reference TRBV11-3 and TRBJ2-5): EAGVVQSPRYKIIEKKQPVAFWCNPISGHNTLYWYLQNLGQGPELLIRYENEEAVDDSQLPKDRFSAERLKGVDSTLKIQPAELGDSAVYLCASSSWTEQETQYFGPGTRLLVL.

This chain links TRBV7-9 with TRBJ2-3; D is unresolved. Germline V gives CDR1 SEHNR, CDR2 FQNEAQ (reference sequence). This CDR3 comprises 15 residues. Trimming removed 4 bases from V and 1 base from J, with 12 bases in between. The CDR3 is CASSSQSEGTDTQYF. CDR3 coding DNA: TGTGCCAGCAGCTCCCAGTCGGAAGGCACAGATACGCAGTATTTT.

This chain connects TRBV7-7 to TRBJ2-3; TRBD2 might be the D (6 bases). The germline V gene has CDR1 SSHAT and CDR2 FNYEAQ (reference sequence). V was pared by 1 base and J by 1 base, with 15 bases between. The CDR3 has 17 amino acids. The CDR3 bases are TGTGCCAGCAGCTTAGGAGTCGGGAGCTGGGGCACAGATACGCAGTATTTT. Translation gives CASSLGVGSWGTDTQYF.

CDR3 nucleotide sequence: TGTGCCAGCAGCTTGAGAAGGGAGGTACGGCAAGAGACCCAGTACTTC. Translated: CASSLRREVRQETQYF. The V call is TRBV5-4, the J call TRBJ2-5, with D possibly TRBD2 on 6 matching bases. Germline CDR1 reads SGHNT; CDR2 reads YYREEE (reference sequence). Trimming removed 1 base from V and 2 bases from J, with 15 bases in between. This CDR3 contains 16 residues.

This chain connects TRBV5-1 to TRBJ1-6; 8 bases agree with TRBD1. Germline V CDR1 and CDR2: SGHRS, YFSETQ. The length of the CDR3 is 18 residues. J gave up 3 bases and V 0 bases, and 8 bases lay outside the gene matches. The CDR3 spells CASSLAPTGEDYNSPLHF. Written as DNA, the CDR3 is TGCGCCAGCAGCTTGGCCCCGACAGGGGAAGACTATAATTCACCCCTCCACTTT.

This clone appeared a single time. This chain links TRBV5-1 with TRBJ2-3, with 9 bases fitting TRBD1. Trimming removed 4 bases from V and 1 base from J; junction bases left unmatched: 7. Looked up from germline, CDR1 is SGHRS and CDR2 is YFSETQ. The CDR3 length is 16 residues. The CDR3 is CASSRGQGYRTDTQYF. Here the CDR3 DNA reads TGCGCCAGCAGCAGGGGACAGGGTTACCGCACAGATACGCAGTATTTT. The full variable domain, in which reference TRBV5-1 and TRBJ2-3 provide the parts outside the CDR3, is KAGVTQTPRYLIKTRGQQVTLSCSPISGHRSVSWYQQTPGQGLQFLFEYFSETQRNKGNFPGRFSGRQFSNSRSEMNVSTLELGDSALYLCASSRGQGYRTDTQYFGPGTRLTVL.

CDR3 amino acids: CASSFGQGGTIYF. The CDR3 coding sequence is TGCGCCAGCAGCTTCGGACAGGGTGGGACCATATATTTT. The chain has TRBV5-1 and TRBJ1-3; 8 bases agree with TRBD1. The length of the CDR3 is 13 residues. Germline V gives CDR1 SGHRS, CDR2 YFSETQ. The V segment lost 2 bases and the J segment 10 bases; nucleotides outside the gene matches: 5.

V gene TRBV2 combines with J gene TRBJ2-7; no clear D. The germline V and J ends were trimmed by 5 bases and 11 bases, with 16 bases remaining between them. The germline gives CDR1 SNHLY, CDR2 FYNNEI. This CDR3 has 12 amino acids. The CDR3 nucleotides are TGTGCCAGCAGTTCCTCAGCCGTTAATGAGTACTTC. Its protein product is CASSSSAVNEYF.

The V gene is TRBV6-4, the J gene TRBJ2-3; either TRBD1 or TRBD2 may supply D (6 bases each). The CDR3 is 13 residues long. Trimming shortened V by 6 bases and J by 1 base, and 8 bases separated the two germline ends. Per germline, CDR1 MRHNA and CDR2 SNTAGT. CDR3 DNA: TGTGCCAGCAGGAGGGGGGGCACAGATACGCAGTATTTT. Protein sequence: CASRRGGTDTQYF.

V is TRBV18 and J is TRBJ2-2; the D is unclear. The V gene's germline CDR1 is KGHSH and CDR2 LQKENI. This CDR3 region has 14 residues. The germline V and J ends were trimmed by 4 bases and 3 bases, with 9 bases remaining between them. CDR3 DNA sequence: TGTGCCAGCTCACTATCAATTGACACCGGGGAGCTGTTTTTT. Translated, it gives CASSLSIDTGELFF. The full variable domain, with the rest looked up from reference TRBV18 and TRBJ2-2, is NAGVMQNPRHLVRRRGQEARLRCSPMKGHSHVYWYRQLPEEGLKFMVYLQKENIIDESGMPKERFSAEFPKEGPSILRIQQVVRGDSAAYFCASSLSIDTGELFFGEGSRLTVL.

The genes are TRBV11-2 and TRBJ1-6, with D perhaps matching TRBD1 (5 bases). This CDR3 has 14 residues. Germline lookup yields CDR1 SGHAT and CDR2 FQNNGV. V was trimmed by 3 bases and J by 10 bases, leaving 13 bases between them. CDR3: CASSLGGYGSPLHF. CDR3 DNA: TGTGCCAGCAGCTTGGGGGGATACGGATCACCCCTCCACTTT. The whole variable domain, filled in from reference TRBV11-2 and TRBJ1-6, reads EAGVAQSPRYKIIEKRQSVAFWCNPISGHATLYWYQQILGQGPKLLIQFQNNGVVDDSQLPKDRFSAERLKGVDSTLKIQPAKLEDSAVYLCASSLGGYGSPLHFGNGTRLTVT.

The chain joins TRBV28 to TRBJ2-3, with D possibly TRBD2 on 7 matching bases. The CDR3 has 15 residues. The germline V gene has CDR1 MDHEN and CDR2 SYDVKM. V lost 11 bases, J lost 6 bases, and 24 bases lay in between. As DNA, the CDR3 is TGTGCCGGCACCAGAGGGGGGGCTGGCATGGATACGCAGTATTTT. This encodes CAGTRGGAGMDTQYF.

This clone was seen a single time. This chain connects TRBV30 to TRBJ1-5, with D possibly matching TRBD1 (6 bases). Germline assignment: CDR1 GTSNPN and CDR2 SVGIG (reference sequence). V was pared by 2 bases and J by 5 bases, with 13 bases between. This CDR3 comprises 14 residues. The CDR3 sequence: CAWSRGGGHQPQHF. The CDR3 region has the DNA TGTGCCTGGAGTCGAGGGGGGGGGCATCAGCCCCAGCATTTT.

The chain is built from TRBV28 and TRBJ2-1; TRBD1 matches 8 bases. This CDR3 comprises 14 residues. Unmatched junction bases numbered 7, after V lost 11 bases and J lost 1 base. Germline assignment: CDR1 MDHEN and CDR2 SYDVKM. The CDR3 nucleotides are TGTGCCGGGGCGGACAGGGTTTCCTACAATGAGCAGTTCTTC. As protein: CAGADRVSYNEQFF.

The V and J genes are TRBV19 and TRBJ2-4, with TRBD2 as a possible D gene (6 bases). Germline lookup yields CDR1 LNHDA and CDR2 SQIVND (reference sequence). Trimming removed 0 bases from V and 5 bases from J, with 14 bases in between. The CDR3 totals 16 residues. The DNA of the CDR3 is TGTGCCAGTAGTATAGATAGCACTAGCCCGGAAAACATTCAGTACTTC. Translation: CASSIDSTSPENIQYF.

This rearrangement joins TRBV11-1 to TRBJ1-1; no firm D call. The V and J ends lost 2 bases and 11 bases respectively, with 18 bases between them. Per germline, CDR1 SGHAT and CDR2 FQDESV (reference sequence). This CDR3 has 14 residues. CDR3 in DNA: TGTGCCAGCAGCTTAAGTGGTACCAGGACGACTGCTTTCTTT. Translating it yields CASSLSGTRTTAFF.

This chain uses TRBV6-1 with TRBJ2-1; 9 bases line up with TRBD2. The CDR3 sequence is 14 residues long. Trimming cost V 3 bases and J 7 bases; bases outside gene matches: 4. CDR1 MNHNS and CDR2 SASEGT come from the germline V gene. CDR3 residues: CASSEGGRVNEQFF. CDR3 DNA: TGTGCCAGCAGTGAGGGCGGGAGGGTTAATGAGCAGTTCTTC.

This clone is a singleton in its sample. This rearrangement joins TRBV29-1 to TRBJ1-2, with D maybe TRBD1 (5 bases). This CDR3 comprises 13 residues. Germline V gene lookup returns CDR1 SQVTM and CDR2 ANQGSEA. V lost 6 bases to trimming and J lost 4 bases, with 15 bases between them. CDR3 loop: CSVLPTDTYGYTF. In DNA, the CDR3 is TGCAGCGTACTTCCGACAGATACCTATGGCTACACCTTC.

The rearrangement uses TRBV7-9 and TRBJ2-5; 11 bases map to TRBD2. Matching the DNA end better, TRBJ2-7 makes the J call doubtful. The CDR3 sequence is 18 residues long. Germline CDR1 SEHNR, CDR2 FQNEAQ (reference sequence). The CDR3 DNA reads TGTGCCAGCAGCTTAGCGCTCATAGCGGGAGGGCCTAGGAACGAGCAGTACTTC. Amino acids: CASSLALIAGGPRNEQYF.

The rearrangement links TRBV2 to TRBJ2-5; D is unclear. This CDR3 has 13 residues. Germline loops: CDR1 SNHLY, CDR2 FYNNEI. Trimming stripped 7 bases from V and 2 bases from J, with 11 bases between. In nucleotides, the CDR3 is TGTGCCAGCAATCAGGTTAAGCAAGAGACCCAGTACTTC. Amino acid sequence: CASNQVKQETQYF.

A remark on this clone: The sample has other DNA sequences that encode this CDR3 too. The genes are TRBV5-4 and TRBJ2-3; D gene uncertain. Germline CDR1 is SGHNT and CDR2 is YYREEE (reference sequence). This CDR3 comprises 13 residues. The V end was cut by 2 bases, the J end by 1 base, with 5 bases between. The CDR3 coding sequence is TGTGCCAGCAGCTTTTCCGGCACAGATACGCAGTATTTT. As protein: CASSFSGTDTQYF.

This chain uses TRBV9 with TRBJ1-1; D call uncertain. The V end was cut by 3 bases, the J end by 1 base, with 7 bases between. The CDR3 has 13 residues. Germline V lookup: CDR1 SGDLS, CDR2 YYNGEE. The CDR3 DNA reads as TGTGCCAGCAGCGCCCACGGGAACACTGAAGCTTTCTTT. Translation: CASSAHGNTEAFF.